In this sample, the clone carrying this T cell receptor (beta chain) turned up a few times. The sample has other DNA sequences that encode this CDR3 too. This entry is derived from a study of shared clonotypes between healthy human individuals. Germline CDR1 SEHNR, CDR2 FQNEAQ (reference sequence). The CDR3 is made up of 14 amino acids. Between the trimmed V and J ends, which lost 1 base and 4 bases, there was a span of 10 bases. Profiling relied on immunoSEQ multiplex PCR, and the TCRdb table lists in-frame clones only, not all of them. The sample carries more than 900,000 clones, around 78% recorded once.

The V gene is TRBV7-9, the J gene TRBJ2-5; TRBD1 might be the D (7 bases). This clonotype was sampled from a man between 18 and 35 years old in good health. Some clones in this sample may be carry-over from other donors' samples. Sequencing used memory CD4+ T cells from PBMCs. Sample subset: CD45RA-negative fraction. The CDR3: CASSLDRGGETQYF. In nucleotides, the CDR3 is TGTGCCAGCAGCTTAGACAGGGGAGGAGAGACCCAGTACTTC.